The 17 T cell receptor beta chains listed next were all sequenced from one sample in a study of T cell responses to AZD1222 COVID-19 vaccine. Measured with immunoSEQ multiplex PCR; TCRdb has only the in-frame clones, and not every one. In the table there are 120,000 to 150,000 clones, 88% of which are singletons. The sample consisted of peripheral blood, taken on day 0 of AZD1222 vaccination. The receptors stem from an adult in good health.

V gene TRBV10-3 combines with J gene TRBJ1-5, with D possibly TRBD1 on 6 matching bases. There are 14 residues in the CDR3. CDR1 is ENHRY, CDR2 SYGVKD, per germline. V lost 10 bases, J lost 0 bases, and 13 bases lay in between. The CDR3 sequence is CATQTGVSNQPQHF. DNA of the CDR3: TGTGCCACCCAGACAGGCGTTAGCAATCAGCCCCAGCATTTT.

This chain links TRBV19 with TRBJ1-1; 9 bases line up with TRBD1. V lost 1 base, J lost 3 bases, and 12 bases stayed unmatched. Germline V lookup: CDR1 LNHDA, CDR2 SQIVND (reference sequence). The length of the CDR3 is 18 residues. The DNA of the CDR3 is TGTGCCAGTAGTATAGGGGGGACAGGGCTCCAAATTTACACTGAAGCTTTCTTT. This codes for CASSIGGTGLQIYTEAFF.

This clone was counted only a few times. The chain links TRBV24-1 to TRBJ2-2; TRBD1 aligns across 8 bases. The CDR3 contains 17 residues. Trimming removed 5 bases from V and 3 bases from J; junction bases left unmatched: 10. Germline-derived CDR1 and CDR2 are KGHDR and SFDVKD. CDR3 sequence (DNA): TGTGCCACCAGTGTTAGAACAGGGGGAGTGTACACCGGGGAGCTGTTTTTT. It encodes CATSVRTGGVYTGELFF.

CDR3 in DNA: TGTGCCAGCAGCTTCCGGGCTATGAACACTGAAGCTTTCTTT. This gives the protein CASSFRAMNTEAFF. This rearrangement joins TRBV6-2 or TRBV6-3 to TRBJ1-1; no clear D. The germline V and J ends were trimmed by 6 bases and 0 bases, with 11 bases remaining between them. Germline CDR1 and CDR2: MNHEY and SVGEGT. CDR3 length: 14 amino acids.

This clone is a singleton in its sample. This chain connects TRBV4-1 to TRBJ1-3; TRBD1 is a possible D gene (5 bases). V lost 1 base, J lost 4 bases, and 11 bases lay in between. Germline V gene lookup returns CDR1 MGHRA and CDR2 YSYEKL. The CDR3 sequence is 15 residues long. The CDR3 region is CASSQAWGVGNTIYF. The CDR3 bases are TGCGCCAGCAGCCAAGCCTGGGGGGTCGGAAACACCATATATTTT.

This clone was found once. The CDR3 spells CSSSGTGLDGYTF. Written as DNA, the CDR3 is TGCAGCTCCTCCGGGACAGGGTTGGATGGCTACACCTTC. The V and J genes are TRBV29-1 and TRBJ1-2; 9 bases align to TRBD1. The CDR3 is 13 amino acids. CDR1 is SQVTM and CDR2 is ANQGSEA in the germline V gene. The ends lost 8 bases at V and 6 bases at J; junction bases unmatched: 10. The variable domain in full, completed from reference TRBV29-1 and TRBJ1-2, reads SAVISQKPSRDICQRGTSLTIQCQVDSQVTMMFWYRQQPGQSLTLIATANQGSEATYESGFVIDKFPISRPNLTFSTLTVSNMSPEDSSIYLCSSSGTGLDGYTFGSGTRLTVV.

The rearrangement joins TRBV6-1 to TRBJ2-1, with D perhaps given as TRBD1 or TRBD2 (5 bases each). Trimming took 1 base from V and 6 from J, leaving 16 bases between them. CDR1 and CDR2 from the germline V gene are MNHNS and SASEGT. The CDR3 totals 16 residues. CDR3 amino acids: CASSEVRARGVNEQFF. CDR3 coding DNA: TGTGCCAGCAGTGAAGTACGGGCTAGAGGGGTCAATGAGCAGTTCTTC.

The chain combines TRBV4-1 with TRBJ2-4; 8 bases agree with TRBD2. The CDR3 loop spans 16 amino acids. V was clipped by 0 bases and J by 6 bases; unmatched bases: 7. CDR1 and CDR2 (germline): MGHRA, YSYEKL. The CDR3 nucleotides read TGCGCCAGCAGCCAAGATTACGGGGGGGGCGGAAACATTCAGTACTTC. The encoded protein is CASSQDYGGGGNIQYF.

This rearrangement joins TRBV13 to TRBJ2-7, with D possibly TRBD2 on 6 matching bases. V was shortened by 5 bases and J by 0 bases, with 8 bases between the two germline ends. CDR3 size: 13 residues. The germline CDR1 and CDR2 sequences are PRHDT and FYEKMQ (reference sequence). The CDR3 region has the DNA TGTGCCAGCAGCGCGACTAGCTCCTACGAGCAGTACTTC. Its protein is CASSATSSYEQYF.

The rearrangement uses TRBV7-3 and TRBJ2-2; no firm D call. The germline V and J ends were trimmed by 4 bases and 2 bases, with 5 bases remaining between them. This CDR3 has 13 residues. In germline, CDR1 is SGHTA, CDR2 FQGTGA. The CDR3 DNA reads as TGTGCCAGCAGCTCCAGAAACACCGGGGAGCTGTTTTTT. This sequence encodes CASSSRNTGELFF.

The V call is TRBV7-9, the J call TRBJ1-2; maybe TRBD1 (5 bases). Germline CDR1 reads SEHNR; CDR2 reads FQNEAQ (reference sequence). V was pared by 1 base and J by 3 bases, with 6 bases between. This CDR3 is 13 amino acids long. This CDR3 reads CASSLETDYGYTF. As DNA, the CDR3 is TGTGCCAGCAGCTTAGAGACAGACTATGGCTACACCTTC.

This clone was observed once. The V gene is TRBV29-1, the J gene TRBJ1-1; unclear D gene. Looked up from germline, CDR1 is SQVTM and CDR2 is ANQGSEA. V was shortened by 6 bases and J by 3 bases, with 17 bases between the two germline ends. This CDR3 is built from 14 residues. For the CDR3, the DNA is TGCAGCGTACACGGGTTGGCGGAGGACACTGAAGCTTTCTTT. Translating it yields CSVHGLAEDTEAFF.

The CDR3 spells CAWKGGGARNTGELFF. For the CDR3, the DNA is TGTGCCTGGAAGGGGGGTGGGGCCCGAAACACCGGGGAGCTGTTTTTT. The chain recombines TRBV30 with TRBJ2-2, with D perhaps given as TRBD1 or TRBD2 (6 bases each). With 4 bases removed from V and 2 bases from J, the gap between germline ends came to 17 bases. Germline V gene data show CDR1 as GTSNPN and CDR2 as SVGIG (reference sequence). The CDR3 contains 16 residues. The full variable domain, with the rest looked up from reference TRBV30 and TRBJ2-2, is SQTIHQWPATLVQPVGSPLSLECTVEGTSNPNLYWYRQAAGRGLQLLFYSVGIGQISSEVPQNLSASRPQDRQFILSSKKLLLSDSGFYLCAWKGGGARNTGELFFGEGSRLTVL.

The chain has TRBV28 and TRBJ2-5; D gene uncertain. Trimming took off 8 bases at V and 5 bases at J, with 12 bases between the two ends. The CDR3 covers 12 residues. Germline CDR1 reads MDHEN; CDR2 reads SYDVKM. The chain's CDR3 is CASWTAGETQYF. The CDR3 DNA follows: TGTGCCAGCTGGACGGCTGGGGAGACCCAGTACTTC.

This clone was counted a single time. J is TRBJ1-1 and V is TRBV15, with D unresolved. Trimming pared 1 base from V and 3 bases from J, leaving 9 bases between. This CDR3 has 14 amino acids. Germline CDR1 is LNHNV and CDR2 is YYDKDF (reference sequence). The CDR3 spells CATSRGNRDTEAFF. DNA of the CDR3: TGTGCCACCAGCAGAGGAAATAGGGACACTGAAGCTTTCTTT. Drawing the rest from reference TRBV15 and TRBJ1-1, the complete variable domain is DAMVIQNPRYQVTQFGKPVTLSCSQTLNHNVMYWYQQKSSQAPKLLFHYYDKDFNNEADTPDNFQSRRPNTSFCFLDIRSPGLGDTAMYLCATSRGNRDTEAFFGQGTRLTVV.

This chain joins TRBV19 and TRBJ2-1; TRBD2 aligns across 11 bases. This CDR3 is 16 amino acids long. CDR1 and CDR2 from the germline V gene are LNHDA and SQIVND (reference sequence). V was pared by 5 bases and J by 8 bases, with 11 bases of the junction left unmatched. The DNA for the CDR3 is TGTGCCAGTAGTCCCGTAGCGGGAGGGCCTACAGATGAGCAGTTCTTC. It specifies CASSPVAGGPTDEQFF.

This sequence joins TRBV28 and TRBJ1-2; D remains ambiguous. Germline CDR1 and CDR2: MDHEN and SYDVKM. V was clipped by 4 bases and J by 4 bases, with 7 bases between them. The CDR3 sequence is 12 residues long. The CDR3 sequence: CASSSHVYGYTF. The DNA of the CDR3 is TGTGCCAGCAGTTCCCACGTCTATGGCTACACCTTC.